One and the same sample provided the 12 T cell receptor beta chains below, sequenced in a study of regulatory T cells in long-lasting Graves disease. Regarding time point: newly diagnosed GD, antithyroid drugs for less than 3 months. PBMC RNA served as the TCR library source. Building of the TCR beta libraries involved iRepertoire HTBI primers and Arm-PCR of CDR3 regions. From the multiplex PCR reads, TCRdb called clonotypes with MiXCR, one entry per CDR3 protein. The table records about 540,000 distinct CDR3 sequences, around an eighth of them present only once. These same data were also listed under a study on T cells in Graves' hyperthyroidism and ophthalmopathy.

Here the sequenced sample was peripheral blood mononuclear cells (PBMCs), taken at new diagnosis, from a patient treated with antithyroid drugs. These TCRs come from a man between 25 and 39 years old with Graves disease.

With regard to this clonotype: This sequence may be a read error, since a much larger clone differs from it by one base. This sequence joins TRBV5-1 and TRBJ2-7; TRBD2 agrees at 8 bases. This CDR3 contains 14 residues. Germline V CDR1 and CDR2: SGHRS, YFSETQ. With V trimmed by 5 bases and J by 2 bases, 6 bases remained unmatched. The CDR3 region is CASSIAGIPYEQYF. The CDR3 nucleotides are TGCGCCAGCAGTATAGCGGGAATCCCCTACGAGCAGTACTTC.

This clonotype was detected ten times or more. The rearrangement links TRBV25-1 to TRBJ2-3; perhaps TRBD2 as D (5 bases). The V gene lost 3 bases and the J gene lost 5 bases, with 15 bases spanning the gap. The CDR3 consists of 15 residues. Germline lookup yields CDR1 MGHDK and CDR2 SYGVNS. As DNA, the CDR3 is TGTGCCAGCAGTGACGGGATCACGCATATAGATACGCAGTATTTT. Translation gives CASSDGITHIDTQYF.

The chain uses TRBV29-1 and TRBJ2-3; D is perhaps TRBD1 or TRBD2 (5 bases each). The CDR3 spans 10 residues. The germline V gene encodes CDR1 SQVTM and CDR2 ANQGSEA. The V end was cut by 6 bases, the J end by 5 bases, with 6 bases between. The CDR3 region has the DNA TGCAGCGTGGGGGTAGATACGCAGTATTTT. This sequence encodes CSVGVDTQYF.

This clonotype was picked up many times. The rearrangement joins TRBV30 to TRBJ1-1; D is ambiguous. CDR3 length: 15 residues. Germline loops: CDR1 GTSNPN, CDR2 SVGIG (reference sequence). V was cut by 0 bases and J by 8 bases, with 19 bases left in between. The DNA of the CDR3 is TGTGCCTGGAGTGTTCCTCCACCACGGAGGCTGGAAGCTTTCTTT. Its protein is CAWSVPPPRRLEAFF.

This clonotype has a count of ten or more. This chain uses TRBV29-1 with TRBJ2-1; D might be TRBD1 (5 bases). Trimming stripped 2 bases from V and 6 bases from J, with 26 bases between. This CDR3 contains 18 residues. The germline V gene has CDR1 SQVTM and CDR2 ANQGSEA. The CDR3 DNA is TGCAGCGTTGAAAGAGACGCCGAAGGGTTCTCTACAGGCAATGAGCAGTTCTTC. Translated: CSVERDAEGFSTGNEQFF.

This clonotype was counted ten times or more. This chain connects TRBV6-1 to TRBJ2-3, with D possibly being TRBD1 (6 bases). V dropped 6 bases and J dropped 4 bases, with 20 bases sitting between them. CDR1 is MNHNS and CDR2 is SASEGT in the germline V gene. The CDR3 is made up of 16 amino acids. CDR3 bases: TGTGCCAGCAGCCGTGCCAGGGGTTCCTCCTCAGATACGCAGTATTTT. It specifies CASSRARGSSSDTQYF.

This clonotype was seen ten or more times. The rearrangement joins TRBV9 to TRBJ2-1; D ambiguous. The germline gives CDR1 SGDLS, CDR2 YYNGEE. CDR3 length equals 13 residues. The V end was cut by 5 bases, the J end by 8 bases, with 14 bases between. The CDR3 nucleotides are TGTGCCAGCAGTGCTAGAGTAGGGTATGAGCAGTTCTTC. Translating gives CASSARVGYEQFF. The full variable domain, in which reference TRBV9 and TRBJ2-1 provide the parts outside the CDR3, is DSGVTQTPKHLITATGQRVTLRCSPRSGDLSVYWYQQSLDQGLQFLIQYYNGEERAKGNILERFSAQQFPDLHSELNLSSLELGDSALYFCASSARVGYEQFFGPGTRLTVL.

There are many counts of this clonotype. The chain recombines TRBV2 with TRBJ2-7; TRBD1 agrees at 7 bases. J gave up 4 bases and V 6 bases, and 6 bases lay outside the gene matches. This CDR3 comprises 13 residues. Germline loops: CDR1 SNHLY, CDR2 FYNNEI. The CDR3 is CASSRDSDYEQYF. CDR3 coding DNA: TGTGCCAGCAGCCGGGACAGCGATTACGAGCAGTACTTC.

The chain recombines TRBV5-4 with TRBJ2-1, with 12 bases fitting TRBD2. The CDR3 length is 15 residues. The junction had 2 bases not matched to a gene; V was cut back by 1 base and J by 6 bases. CDR1 is SGHNT and CDR2 is YYREEE in the germline V gene (reference sequence). This CDR3 reads CASSLSSGRANEQFF. CDR3 DNA sequence: TGTGCCAGCAGCTTGTCTAGCGGGAGGGCCAATGAGCAGTTCTTC.

This clonotype has a count of ten or more. V usage is TRBV12-3 or TRBV12-4 and J usage is TRBJ2-7, with D possibly being TRBD2 (5 bases). This CDR3 contains 12 residues. With 4 bases removed from V and 3 bases from J, the gap between germline ends came to 7 bases. The CDR3 DNA is TGTGCCAGCAGTTCTAGCTTCTACGAGCAGTACTTC. This encodes CASSSSFYEQYF.

This clonotype has just a few counts. The chain carries TRBV10-1 and TRBJ2-3, with a tentative D call TRBD2 (5 bases). From germline, CDR1 is WNHNN and CDR2 SYGVQD (reference sequence). Trimming cost V 3 bases and J 4 bases, with 11 bases left between them. The CDR3 sequence is 14 residues long. The CDR3 is CASSERGRPDTQYF. In DNA form, the CDR3 reads TGCGCCAGCAGTGAACGCGGGCGGCCAGATACGCAGTATTTT.

Worth noting for this clonotype: A far larger clone is just one base off, so this is likely a read error. The V and J genes are TRBV28 and TRBJ2-5, with 10 bases that match TRBD2. V lost 5 bases to trimming and J lost 5 bases; unmatched junction nucleotides: 17. CDR3 length: 18 residues. In germline, CDR1 is MDHEN, CDR2 SYDVKM. The CDR3 reads CASSAETGTGLARETQYF. The CDR3 nucleotides read TGTGCCAGCAGTGCCGAGACAGGGACGGGACTAGCGAGGGAGACCCAGTACTTC. Using reference TRBV28 and TRBJ2-5 for the parts outside the CDR3, the full variable domain is DVKVTQSSRYLVKRTGEKVFLECVQDMDHENMFWYRQDPGLGLRLIYFSYDVKMKEKGDIPEGYSVSREKKERFSLILESASTNQTSMYLCASSAETGTGLARETQYFGPGTRLLVL.